This TCR beta chain was recorded in a study of cytomegalovirus exposure and HLA in healthy donors. Study-wide points: As was reported, the classifier diagnosed cytomegalovirus status with high specificity and sensitivity. From TCR beta sequences, most subjects' HLA-A and HLA-B alleles were reportedly predicted accurately.

In regard to this clone: What it binds is unknown.

The PCR made use of 60 Vbeta and 13 Jbeta primers. TCRdb's copy holds only in-frame clones and misses some; the assay was immunoSEQ multiplex PCR. The sample includes about 41,000 clones. Sequenced input: PBMCs. The TCR sequence derives from a young man in good health and CMV-seronegative.

The CDR3 DNA follows: TGCACCAGCAGCGCCCGGGACAGGGACACTGAAGCTTTCTTT. Protein: CTSSARDRDTEAFF. The chain recombines TRBV1 with TRBJ1-1; TRBD1, the table's D call, was not compared with the DNA. TRBV1 has pseudogene status. CDR3 length: 14 amino acids.